The clone carrying this T cell receptor beta chain was observed a few times. The antigen is unknown. Germline is not matched at one junction end, which may reflect a read error. The data originate from a study of shared clonotypes between healthy human individuals. Study-wide points: Among several donors, roughly 5% of naive CD4 clonotypes were found in common.

Method: immunoSEQ multiplex PCR; TCRdb's copy keeps in-frame clones and lacks some. Of around 750,000 clones in the sample, approximately 79% were seen once. Germline lookup yields CDR1 MDHEN and CDR2 SYDVKM. This CDR3 region has 19 residues. The rearrangement joins TRBV28 to TRBJ2-3, with 8 bases identical to TRBD1. This receptor was taken from a woman between 25 and 40 years old in good health. The specimen was memory CD4+ T cells sorted from blood. Subset meaning: CD45RA-negative fraction. The CDR3 DNA sequence: TGTGCCAGCAGTCTATGGGGGGCCGGAGACAGGGGTTTCACAGATACGCAGTATTTT. This sequence encodes CASSLWGAGDRGFTDTQYF. Full variable domain (missing parts from reference TRBV28 and TRBJ2-3): DVKVTQSSRYLVKRTGEKVFLECVQDMDHENMFWYRQDPGLGLRLIYFSYDVKMKEKGDIPEGYSVSREKKERFSLILESASTNQTSMYLCASSLWGAGDRGFTDTQYFGPGTRLTVL.